These 17 T cell receptor beta chains were all obtained from the same sample, sequenced in a study of OX40 agonist ivuxolimab in advanced cancers. Sequencing was performed with immunoSEQ multiplex PCR; in TCRdb, only in-frame clones are kept and a portion is missing. The table lists about 50,000 clones, less than 90% of them singletons. The specimen was CD4+ or CD8+ T cells sorted from blood, collected in a trial of the OX40 agonist ivuxolimab. Source of these receptors: an adult with an advanced solid tumor such as melanoma, head and neck, liver or kidney cancer.

The V gene is TRBV6-5, the J gene TRBJ2-3; D gene ambiguous. Germline V gene sequence: CDR1 MNHEY, CDR2 SVGAGI. With 0 bases removed from V and 3 bases from J, the gap between germline ends came to 10 bases. The CDR3 is 15 amino acids. This chain's CDR3 is CASSYSGQRTDTQYF. The CDR3 DNA reads TGTGCCAGCAGTTACTCGGGCCAGAGGACAGATACGCAGTATTTT.

In the case of this clone: This same CDR3 is encoded by further DNA sequences in the sample. V gene TRBV2 combines with J gene TRBJ2-1; no definite D call. In germline, CDR1 is SNHLY, CDR2 FYNNEI. This CDR3 spans 11 amino acids. V lost 8 bases and J 6 bases, leaving 8 bases between the germline ends. DNA for the CDR3: TGTGCCAGCCGCCGGGCCAATGAGCAGTTCTTC. Its translation: CASRRANEQFF.

This clone was picked up a small number of times. CDR3 nucleotides: TGTGCCAGCTCACAATCACAGGGGGCGCGGGAAAAACTGTTTTTT. It codes for CASSQSQGAREKLFF. The rearrangement joins TRBV18 to TRBJ1-4; 9 bases fit TRBD1. The trim removed 4 bases at V and 8 bases at J, leaving 8 bases unmatched. This CDR3 comprises 15 residues. Germline values: CDR1 KGHSH, CDR2 LQKENI.

The chain couples TRBV2 to TRBJ1-6; TRBD1 might be the D (5 bases). With 6 bases removed from V and 8 bases from J, the gap between germline ends came to 14 bases. Germline V gives CDR1 SNHLY, CDR2 FYNNEI. The CDR3 has 14 residues. The DNA for the CDR3 is TGTGCCAGCAGCTTTCAGGGTCGGGATTCACCCCTCCACTTT. It codes for CASSFQGRDSPLHF.

This sequence joins TRBV29-1 and TRBJ1-3; no clear D gene. The germline V gene encodes CDR1 SQVTM and CDR2 ANQGSEA. The CDR3 loop spans 12 amino acids. The germline V and J ends were trimmed by 5 bases and 4 bases, with 9 bases remaining between them. The CDR3 region has the DNA TGCAGCGTTAAGGGTCGCGGAAACACCATATATTTT. Protein: CSVKGRGNTIYF.

This rearrangement joins TRBV28 to TRBJ1-2, with D unresolved. The CDR3 has 15 amino acids. Trimming took 7 bases from V and 6 from J, leaving 21 bases between them. CDR1 and CDR2 from the germline V gene are MDHEN and SYDVKM. The CDR3 nucleotides are TGTGCCAGCACTACTCCTACTCATACAGCCAATGGCTACACCTTC. It codes for CASTTPTHTANGYTF.

The chain uses TRBV7-3 and TRBJ2-1, with 7 bases aligning to TRBD1. The CDR3 is 16 amino acids. Germline V CDR1 and CDR2: SGHTA, FQGTGA. V gave up 1 base and J gave up 0 bases; unmatched junction bases: 3. The CDR3 nucleotides read TGTGCCAGCAGCTTAAAAGGGACAGCCTCCTACAATGAGCAGTTCTTC. Protein sequence: CASSLKGTASYNEQFF.

The chain couples TRBV4-3 to TRBJ2-2, with 9 bases fitting TRBD1. The CDR3 has 14 residues. Per the germline V gene, CDR1 is LGHNA and CDR2 is YSLEER. With 3 bases clipped from V and 6 bases from J, the junction kept 2 bases outside the gene matches. The CDR3 here is CASSHRQGAGELFF. DNA for the CDR3: TGCGCCAGCAGCCACAGACAGGGGGCCGGGGAGCTGTTTTTT.

The chain carries TRBV10-3 and TRBJ2-4, with a weak D call TRBD1 (6 bases). The ends were cut back, 0 bases at V and 4 bases at J, with 13 bases in the middle. The germline V gene has CDR1 ENHRY and CDR2 SYGVKD. CDR3 length equals 16 residues. The DNA of the CDR3 is TGTGCCATCAGTGAGTCGGTGACAGGAGCTAAAAACATTCAGTACTTC. Translated: CAISESVTGAKNIQYF.

V usage is TRBV6-1 and J usage is TRBJ1-5; D ambiguous. Trimming took 4 bases from V and 3 from J, leaving 25 bases between them. The germline gives CDR1 MNHNS, CDR2 SASEGT. The CDR3 runs 19 residues. CDR3 residues: CASSGTSTLDPLINQPQHF. In nucleotides, the CDR3 is TGTGCCAGCAGTGGAACTTCAACGTTGGACCCCCTAATCAATCAGCCCCAGCATTTT.

The chain couples TRBV5-4 to TRBJ1-2; 7 nucleotides align to TRBD1. V was pared by 4 bases and J by 6 bases, with 12 bases of the junction left unmatched. The CDR3 runs to 15 residues. Germline V CDR1 and CDR2: SGHNT, YYREEE (reference sequence). CDR3 residues: CASSKKIDRDDGYTF. For the CDR3, the DNA is TGTGCCAGCAGCAAGAAAATAGACAGGGACGATGGCTACACCTTC.

This clone was seen a handful of times. This chain joins TRBV6-6 and TRBJ2-7, with D possibly called TRBD1 or TRBD2 (5 bases each). Germline lookup yields CDR1 MNHNY and CDR2 SVGAGI (reference sequence). Trimming stripped 5 bases from V and 4 bases from J, with 15 bases between. CDR3 length: 14 amino acids. For the CDR3, the DNA is TGTGCCAGCAGTGCCCGGGACCCTGATTACGAGCAGTACTTC. Its translation: CASSARDPDYEQYF.

This chain uses TRBV27 with TRBJ1-4; D might be TRBD1 (6 bases). V lost 2 bases to trimming and J lost 2 bases, with 15 bases between them. CDR3 length equals 17 residues. Germline-derived CDR1 and CDR2 are MNHEY and SMNVEV (reference sequence). CDR3: CASSLEQGLETNEKLFF. The CDR3 DNA is TGTGCCAGCAGTTTAGAGCAGGGGCTGGAGACTAATGAAAAACTGTTTTTT.

This rearrangement joins TRBV2 to TRBJ2-2; 12 nucleotides match TRBD1. J lost 7 bases, V lost 1 base, and 10 bases had no gene match. CDR1 is SNHLY and CDR2 is FYNNEI in the germline V gene. The CDR3 spans 18 residues. The chain's CDR3 is CASSEDLRDRGRIGELFF. The CDR3 bases are TGTGCCAGCAGTGAAGATTTGCGGGACAGGGGGCGTATCGGGGAGCTGTTTTTT.

This chain joins TRBV2 and TRBJ1-1; D is unclear. This CDR3 has 12 residues. V lost 7 bases to trimming and J lost 1 base, with 7 bases between them. CDR1 is SNHLY and CDR2 is FYNNEI in the germline V gene. The CDR3 reads CASMQENTEAFF. The CDR3 region has the DNA TGTGCCAGCATGCAGGAGAACACTGAAGCTTTCTTT.

The chain recombines TRBV15 with TRBJ1-3; D is undetermined. This CDR3 comprises 12 residues. V gave up 3 bases and J gave up 8 bases, with 8 bases separating them. In germline, CDR1 is LNHNV, CDR2 YYDKDF (reference sequence). CDR3 sequence: CATSRAWDTIYF. The CDR3 nucleotides are TGTGCCACCAGCAGGGCCTGGGACACCATATATTTT.

V usage is TRBV7-9 and J usage is TRBJ2-5; D unclear. This CDR3 comprises 14 residues. V lost 1 base, J lost 5 bases, and 11 bases lay in between. Germline CDR1 SEHNR, CDR2 FQNEAQ (reference sequence). The CDR3 DNA is TGTGCCAGCAGCTTAGTAGGCCCCTTCGAGACCCAGTACTTC. Translating it yields CASSLVGPFETQYF.